The next 22 T cell receptor beta chains were all read from a single sample in a study of cytomegalovirus exposure and HLA in healthy donors (dated by TCRdb to 2015 to 2018). Libraries were prepared through the immunoSEQ multiplex PCR assay. A mixture of 60 forward primers for TCR Vbeta segments and 13 reverse primers for TCR Jbeta segments was used in the multiplex PCR. Drawn from immuneACCESS, this table holds only the in-frame rearrangements with V and J called that TCRdb kept. Clones are partly lost; checked studies trace under half to an unresolved V gene and leave the rest unexplained. In this sample the table shows fewer than 200,000 clones, about four fifths of which occur a single time. Approximately 1.8% of the sample goes to the ten largest clones. Sequenced input: PBMCs. All receptors derive from a man aged 40-55 years in good health and CMV-seropositive.

A word on this clone: At one end the junction does not follow the germline gene, possibly because of a read error. V gene TRBV7-9 combines with J gene TRBJ2-7; a possible D gene is TRBD1 (7 bases). The germline V gene has CDR1 SEHNR and CDR2 FQNEAQ (reference sequence). The CDR3 is 15 amino acids. In DNA, the CDR3 is TGTTCCAGCAGCCCACCCCAGGGGGGCTTAGACGAGCAGTACTTC. Its translation: CSSSPPQGGLDEQYF.

This clone appeared a few times. The V gene is TRBV9, the J gene TRBJ2-1; 8 bases match TRBD2. CDR1 is SGDLS and CDR2 is YYNGEE in the germline V gene. The CDR3 spans 15 residues. The V and J ends lost 3 bases and 9 bases, in that order; junction bases with no gene match: 11. CDR3 sequence reads: CASSALAGRYGEQFF. In DNA, the CDR3 is TGTGCCAGCAGCGCCCTAGCGGGTCGATATGGTGAGCAGTTCTTC.

Here the CDR3 DNA reads TGTGCCAGCTCACCACCGGGGACAGGGGGAAGATATGGCTACACCTTC. It is translated as CASSPPGTGGRYGYTF. The rearrangement links TRBV18 to TRBJ1-2, with 11 bases aligning to TRBD1. Germline values: CDR1 KGHSH, CDR2 LQKENI. The length of the CDR3 is 16 residues. After removal of 0 bases from V and 5 bases from J, the junction contained 5 bases not matched to a gene.

With respect to this clone: The same CDR3 is also encoded by other DNA sequences in this sample. The chain uses TRBV6-1 and TRBJ2-7; TRBD2 matches 9 bases. Germline loops: CDR1 MNHNS, CDR2 SASEGT. The CDR3 covers 13 residues. The V gene end was trimmed by 7 bases and the J gene end by 0 bases; junction bases not matched to a gene: 1. The CDR3 sequence: CASKAGGSYEQYF. For the CDR3, the DNA is TGTGCCAGCAAAGCGGGAGGCTCCTACGAGCAGTACTTC.

The rearrangement links TRBV11-2 to TRBJ1-1, with TRBD1 as a possible D gene (5 bases). CDR1 and CDR2 from the germline V gene are SGHAT and FQNNGV. The CDR3 totals 17 residues. The V end was cut by 2 bases, the J end by 4 bases, with 20 bases between. The CDR3: CASSLSWGGGGFTEAFF. The CDR3 nucleotides read TGTGCCAGCAGCTTATCCTGGGGCGGCGGCGGCTTCACTGAAGCTTTCTTT. Based on the CDR3 plus reference TRBV11-2 and TRBJ1-1, the full variable domain is EAGVAQSPRYKIIEKRQSVAFWCNPISGHATLYWYQQILGQGPKLLIQFQNNGVVDDSQLPKDRFSAERLKGVDSTLKIQPAKLEDSAVYLCASSLSWGGGGFTEAFFGQGTRLTVV.

The V gene is TRBV28, the J gene TRBJ1-5; possible D gene TRBD1, 5 bases. Trimming shortened V by 2 bases and J by 0 bases, and 14 bases separated the two germline ends. This CDR3 contains 17 residues. CDR1 and CDR2 (germline): MDHEN, SYDVKM. The CDR3, as DNA: TGTGCCAGCAGTTTACCGAATACAGGTTATAGCAATCAGCCCCAGCATTTT. This translates into CASSLPNTGYSNQPQHF.

The chain combines TRBV5-1 with TRBJ2-1, with 13 bases aligning to TRBD2. CDR3 length: 16 amino acids. Germline V CDR1 and CDR2: SGHRS, YFSETQ. V dropped 3 bases and J dropped 6; count of bases not matched to a gene: 6. The CDR3 here is CASSWGTSGRANEQFF. CDR3 nucleotides: TGCGCCAGCAGCTGGGGAACTAGCGGGAGGGCCAATGAGCAGTTCTTC.

The chain recombines TRBV7-9 with TRBJ1-2; 7 bases are shared with TRBD1. This CDR3 has 14 residues. From germline, CDR1 is SEHNR and CDR2 FQNEAQ (reference sequence). Germline trimming cut 0 bases from V and 8 bases from J; bases unmatched to any gene: 6. CDR3 nucleotides: TGTGCCAGCAGCTTAGCGGGCAGGGGGAACGGCTACACCTTC. Protein sequence: CASSLAGRGNGYTF.

V usage is TRBV7-6 and J usage is TRBJ2-3; 9 nucleotides match TRBD2. The CDR3 is 18 amino acids. V lost 4 bases to trimming and J lost 2 bases; unmatched junction nucleotides: 13. Germline V gives CDR1 SGHVS, CDR2 FNYEAQ. The CDR3 region is CASSSTPGTSSNTDTQYF. The CDR3 nucleotides are TGTGCCAGCAGCTCCACTCCCGGGACTAGCAGTAACACAGATACGCAGTATTTT.

V usage is TRBV9 and J usage is TRBJ1-1; no reliable D call. Trimming stripped 5 bases from V and 1 base from J, with 12 bases between. The CDR3 extends over 14 amino acids. Germline V gene lookup returns CDR1 SGDLS and CDR2 YYNGEE. The CDR3 here is CASRASFGNTEAFF. DNA of the CDR3: TGTGCCAGCAGAGCGAGCTTCGGGAACACTGAAGCTTTCTTT.

The V call is TRBV7-9, the J call TRBJ1-2, with TRBD1 matching 9 bases. Germline lookup yields CDR1 SEHNR and CDR2 FQNEAQ (reference sequence). This CDR3 has 16 residues. V lost 5 bases, J lost 3 bases, and 10 bases stayed unmatched. The CDR3 reads CASSPFTGGEDYGYTF. DNA of the CDR3: TGTGCCAGCAGCCCATTTACAGGGGGCGAGGACTATGGCTACACCTTC.

This chain connects TRBV13 to TRBJ2-1, with 14 positions matching TRBD2. CDR1 PRHDT and CDR2 FYEKMQ come from the germline V gene (reference sequence). This CDR3 region has 16 residues. The V segment lost 1 base and the J segment 10 bases; nucleotides outside the gene matches: 6. The CDR3 loop is CASSLEGLAGAREQFF. The CDR3, as DNA: TGTGCCAGCAGCTTAGAGGGACTAGCGGGAGCGAGGGAGCAGTTCTTC. Supplemented by reference TRBV13 and TRBJ2-1, the full variable domain reads AAGVIQSPRHLIKEKRETATLKCYPIPRHDTVYWYQQGPGQDPQFLISFYEKMQSDKGSIPDRFSAQQFSDYHSELNMSSLELGDSALYFCASSLEGLAGAREQFFGPGTRLTVL.

The CDR3 loop is CASSTIRDISYNEQFF. In DNA, the CDR3 is TGCGCCAGCAGCACTATCCGGGACATCTCCTACAATGAGCAGTTCTTC. This chain uses TRBV5-1 with TRBJ2-1, with D tentatively TRBD1 (6 bases). With 4 bases removed from V and 0 bases from J, the gap between germline ends came to 14 bases. CDR3 size: 16 residues. Germline CDR1 and CDR2: SGHRS and YFSETQ.

The DNA for the CDR3 is TGTGCCAGCAGCCGCGGGGGGGCGTCCTCTGAGCAGTACTTC. This gives the protein CASSRGGASSEQYF. This rearrangement joins TRBV7-3 to TRBJ2-5; 9 nucleotides align to TRBD2. The trim removed 5 bases at V and 11 bases at J, leaving 12 bases unmatched. Per the germline V gene, CDR1 is SGHTA and CDR2 is FQGTGA. This CDR3 comprises 14 residues.

The rearrangement uses TRBV10-3 and TRBJ2-5; no clear D gene. CDR1 ENHRY and CDR2 SYGVKD come from the germline V gene. V gave up 2 bases and J gave up 0 bases, with 7 bases separating them. The CDR3 runs 14 residues. This chain's CDR3 is CAISEPRYQETQYF. The CDR3 DNA follows: TGTGCCATCAGTGAGCCCCGGTACCAAGAGACCCAGTACTTC.

The J gene is TRBJ1-1, the V gene TRBV6-1; 9 positions agree with TRBD1. Trimming cost V 5 bases and J 1 base; bases outside gene matches: 2. There are 14 residues in the CDR3. Germline V gene sequence: CDR1 MNHNS, CDR2 SASEGT. This CDR3 reads CASSQTGGNTEAFF. CDR3 DNA sequence: TGTGCCAGCAGTCAGACAGGGGGGAACACTGAAGCTTTCTTT.

V usage is TRBV5-1 and J usage is TRBJ2-3, with TRBD2 identical over 7 bases. CDR1 is SGHRS, CDR2 YFSETQ, per germline. V shed 0 bases, J shed 2 bases, and the junction held 3 bases outside the gene matches. The CDR3 runs to 15 residues. The CDR3 protein is CASSLGAGDTDTQYF. The CDR3 nucleotides read TGCGCCAGCAGCTTGGGGGCGGGAGACACAGATACGCAGTATTTT. The full variable domain, its missing parts supplied by reference TRBV5-1 and TRBJ2-3, is KAGVTQTPRYLIKTRGQQVTLSCSPISGHRSVSWYQQTPGQGLQFLFEYFSETQRNKGNFPGRFSGRQFSNSRSEMNVSTLELGDSALYLCASSLGAGDTDTQYFGPGTRLTVL.

CDR3 nucleotides: TGTGCCAGCAGCCGTTCCGGGACAGAGACCTACGAGCAGTACTTC. Encoded protein: CASSRSGTETYEQYF. The chain links TRBV7-2 to TRBJ2-7, with 7 bases that match TRBD1. The CDR3 loop spans 15 amino acids. Germline V gene data show CDR1 as SGHTA and CDR2 as FQGNSA. The ends lost 5 bases at V and 2 bases at J; junction bases unmatched: 9.

The V gene is TRBV11-1, the J gene TRBJ2-5, with 7 bases lining up with TRBD1. The CDR3 sequence is 15 residues long. V shed 2 bases and J 5 bases; nucleotides not matched to a gene: 8. The V gene's germline CDR1 is SGHAT and CDR2 FQDESV (reference sequence). This CDR3 reads CASSLQGVFGETQYF. The CDR3 coding sequence is TGTGCCAGCAGCTTACAGGGGGTTTTCGGGGAGACCCAGTACTTC. Filled out from reference TRBV11-1 and TRBJ2-5, the complete variable domain reads EAEVAQSPRYKITEKSQAVAFWCDPISGHATLYWYRQILGQGPELLVQFQDESVVDDSQLPKDRFSAERLKGVDSTLKIQPAELGDSAMYLCASSLQGVFGETQYFGPGTRLLVL.

V usage is TRBV14 and J usage is TRBJ2-5; 7 bases are shared with TRBD1. Germline lookup yields CDR1 SGHDN and CDR2 FVKESK. CDR3 length: 16 residues. With V trimmed by 4 bases and J by 2 bases, 10 bases remained unmatched. The CDR3 nucleotides read TGTGCCAGCAGCCCGGGACAGAGAGGCCTACAAGAGACCCAGTACTTC. Translation gives CASSPGQRGLQETQYF. Complete variable domain (other parts from reference TRBV14 and TRBJ2-5): EAGVTQFPSHSVIEKGQTVTLRCDPISGHDNLYWYRRVMGKEIKFLLHFVKESKQDESGMPNNRFLAERTGGTYSTLKVQPAELEDSGVYFCASSPGQRGLQETQYFGPGTRLLVL.

The chain combines TRBV7-9 with TRBJ1-5; D call uncertain. Germline V gene sequence: CDR1 SEHNR, CDR2 FQNEAQ (reference sequence). Trimming left V 3 bases short and J 7 bases short, with 16 bases between. This CDR3 is built from 15 residues. The CDR3 spells CASSLSGSGWQPQHF. CDR3 DNA: TGTGCCAGCAGCTTGAGTGGGAGCGGGTGGCAGCCCCAGCATTTT.

With regard to this clone: One end of the junction fails to match germline, which may point to a read error. The V call is TRBV7-9, the J call TRBJ1-2; D gene unclear. The CDR3 has 14 amino acids. In germline, CDR1 is SEHNR, CDR2 FQNEAQ (reference sequence). CDR3 protein: CSSSYAGSPGGYTF. The CDR3 DNA reads TGTTCCAGCAGCTACGCCGGGTCTCCGGGTGGCTACACCTTC.